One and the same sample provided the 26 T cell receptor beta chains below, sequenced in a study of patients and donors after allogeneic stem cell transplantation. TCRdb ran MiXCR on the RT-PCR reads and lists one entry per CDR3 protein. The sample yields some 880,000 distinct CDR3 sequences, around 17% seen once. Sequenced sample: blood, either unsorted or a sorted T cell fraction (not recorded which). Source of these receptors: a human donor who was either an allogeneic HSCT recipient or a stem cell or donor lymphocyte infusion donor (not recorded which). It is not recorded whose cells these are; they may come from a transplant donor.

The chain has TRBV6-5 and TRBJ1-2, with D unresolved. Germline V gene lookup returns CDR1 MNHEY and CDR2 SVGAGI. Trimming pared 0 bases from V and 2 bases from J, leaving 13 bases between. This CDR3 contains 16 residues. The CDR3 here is CASSYSSGTSNYGYTF. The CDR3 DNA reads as TGTGCCAGCAGTTACTCGTCAGGAACCTCGAACTATGGCTACACCTTC.

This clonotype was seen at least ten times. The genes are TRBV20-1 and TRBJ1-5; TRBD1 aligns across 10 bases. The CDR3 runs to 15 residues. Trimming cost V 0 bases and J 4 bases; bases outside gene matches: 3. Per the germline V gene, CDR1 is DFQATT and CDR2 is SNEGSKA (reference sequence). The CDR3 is CSAREGQGWNQPQHF. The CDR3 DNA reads TGCAGTGCTAGAGAGGGACAGGGGTGGAATCAGCCCCAGCATTTT.

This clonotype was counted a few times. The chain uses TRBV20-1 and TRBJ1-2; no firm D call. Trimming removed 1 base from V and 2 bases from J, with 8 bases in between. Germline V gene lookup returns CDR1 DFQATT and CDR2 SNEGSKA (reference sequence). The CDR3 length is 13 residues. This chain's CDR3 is CSARVAGNYGYTF. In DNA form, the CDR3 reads TGCAGTGCTAGAGTGGCCGGGAACTATGGCTACACCTTC.

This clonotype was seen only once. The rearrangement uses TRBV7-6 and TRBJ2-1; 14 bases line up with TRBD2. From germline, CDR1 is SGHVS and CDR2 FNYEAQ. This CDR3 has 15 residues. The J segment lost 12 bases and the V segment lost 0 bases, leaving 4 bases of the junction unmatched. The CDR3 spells CASSLAGLAGVGQFF. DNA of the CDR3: TGTGCCAGCAGCTTAGCGGGACTAGCGGGAGTGGGGCAGTTCTTC. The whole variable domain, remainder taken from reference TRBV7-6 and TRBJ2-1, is GAGVSQSPRYKVTKRGQDVALRCDPISGHVSLYWYRQALGQGPEFLTYFNYEAQQDKSGLPNDRFSAERPEGSISTLTIQRTEQRDSAMYRCASSLAGLAGVGQFFGPGTRLTVL.

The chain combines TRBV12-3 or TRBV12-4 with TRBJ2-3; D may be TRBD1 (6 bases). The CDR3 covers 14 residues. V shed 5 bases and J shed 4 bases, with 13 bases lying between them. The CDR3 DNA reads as TGTGCCAGCAGTCCTCGAGACAGGCCAGATACGCAGTATTTT. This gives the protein CASSPRDRPDTQYF.

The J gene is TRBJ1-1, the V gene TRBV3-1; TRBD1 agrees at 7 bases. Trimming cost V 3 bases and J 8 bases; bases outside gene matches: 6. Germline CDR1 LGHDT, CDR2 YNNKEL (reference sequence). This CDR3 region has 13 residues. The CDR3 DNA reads TGTGCCAGCAGCCATTTGGGGACAGACGAAGCTTTCTTT. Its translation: CASSHLGTDEAFF.

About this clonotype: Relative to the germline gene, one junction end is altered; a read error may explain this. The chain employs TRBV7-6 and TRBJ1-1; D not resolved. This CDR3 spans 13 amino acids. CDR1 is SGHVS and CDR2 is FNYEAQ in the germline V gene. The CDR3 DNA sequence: TGTGCCATCAGCTTAAAGGTGAACACTGAAGCTTTCTTT. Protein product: CAISLKVNTEAFF.

As DNA, the CDR3 is TGTGCCAGCAGCCCCGTAGCGGGTGTCGCAGATACGCAGTATTTT. This sequence encodes CASSPVAGVADTQYF. The chain is built from TRBV4-2 and TRBJ2-3; TRBD2 aligns across 7 bases. Germline CDR1 and CDR2: LGHNA and YNFKEQ. The CDR3 is 15 residues long. Trimming removed 4 bases from V and 4 bases from J; junction bases left unmatched: 8.

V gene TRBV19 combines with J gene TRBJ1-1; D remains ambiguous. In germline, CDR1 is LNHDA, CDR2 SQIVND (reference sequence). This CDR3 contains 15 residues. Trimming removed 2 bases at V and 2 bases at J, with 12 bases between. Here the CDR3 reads CASSINSAYNTEAFF. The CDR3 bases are TGTGCCAGTAGTATAAACTCAGCGTACAACACTGAAGCTTTCTTT.

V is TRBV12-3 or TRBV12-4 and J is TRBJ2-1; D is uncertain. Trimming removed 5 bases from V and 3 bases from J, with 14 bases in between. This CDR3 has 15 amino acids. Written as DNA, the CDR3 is TGTGCCAGCAGTAAGGCGACCTGGAACTACAATGAGCAGTTCTTC. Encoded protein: CASSKATWNYNEQFF.

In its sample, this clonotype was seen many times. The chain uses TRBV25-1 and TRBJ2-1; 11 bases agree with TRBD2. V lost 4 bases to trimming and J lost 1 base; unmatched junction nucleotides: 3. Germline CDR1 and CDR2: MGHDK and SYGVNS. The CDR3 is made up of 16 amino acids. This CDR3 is CASSGGTSGSYNEQFF. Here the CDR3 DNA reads TGTGCCAGCAGTGGGGGGACTAGCGGTTCCTACAATGAGCAGTTCTTC.

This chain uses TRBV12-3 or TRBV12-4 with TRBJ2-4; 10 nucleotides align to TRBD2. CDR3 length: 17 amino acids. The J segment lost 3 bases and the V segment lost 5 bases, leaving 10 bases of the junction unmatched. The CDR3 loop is CASSAPGLAFDKNIQYF. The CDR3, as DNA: TGTGCCAGCAGTGCGCCGGGACTAGCGTTTGACAAAAACATTCAGTACTTC.

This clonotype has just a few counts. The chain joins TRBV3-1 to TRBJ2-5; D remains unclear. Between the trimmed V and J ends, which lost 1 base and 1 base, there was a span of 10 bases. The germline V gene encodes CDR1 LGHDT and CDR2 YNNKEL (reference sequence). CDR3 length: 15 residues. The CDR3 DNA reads TGTGCCAGCAGCCAAGGTCGTCCTCGCCAAGAGACCCAGTACTTC. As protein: CASSQGRPRQETQYF.

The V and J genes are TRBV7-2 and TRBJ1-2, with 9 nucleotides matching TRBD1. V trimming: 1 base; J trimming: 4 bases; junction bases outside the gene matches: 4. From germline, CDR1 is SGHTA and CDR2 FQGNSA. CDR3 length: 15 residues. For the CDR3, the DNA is TGTGCCAGCAGCTTAGACAGGGGGCGCCTCTATGGCTACACCTTC. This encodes CASSLDRGRLYGYTF.

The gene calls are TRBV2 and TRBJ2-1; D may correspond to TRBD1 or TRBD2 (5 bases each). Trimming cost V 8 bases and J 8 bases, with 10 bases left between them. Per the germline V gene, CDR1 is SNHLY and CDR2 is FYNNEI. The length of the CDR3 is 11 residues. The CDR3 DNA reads TGTGCCAGCCGGGGCCTCGATGAGCAGTTCTTC. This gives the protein CASRGLDEQFF.

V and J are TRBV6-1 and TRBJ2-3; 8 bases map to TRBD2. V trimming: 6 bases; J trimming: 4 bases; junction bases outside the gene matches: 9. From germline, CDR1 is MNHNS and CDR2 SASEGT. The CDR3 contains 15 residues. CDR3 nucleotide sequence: TGTGCCAGCAGGAGAGCGGGAGTAGGGGCAGATACGCAGTATTTT. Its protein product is CASRRAGVGADTQYF.

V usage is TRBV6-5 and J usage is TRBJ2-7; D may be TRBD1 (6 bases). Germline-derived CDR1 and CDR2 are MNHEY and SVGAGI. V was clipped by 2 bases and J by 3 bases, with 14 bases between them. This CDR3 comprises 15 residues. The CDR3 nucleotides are TGTGCCAGCAGTTACCTCACAGGGACCCTCTACGAGCAGTACTTC. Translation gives CASSYLTGTLYEQYF.

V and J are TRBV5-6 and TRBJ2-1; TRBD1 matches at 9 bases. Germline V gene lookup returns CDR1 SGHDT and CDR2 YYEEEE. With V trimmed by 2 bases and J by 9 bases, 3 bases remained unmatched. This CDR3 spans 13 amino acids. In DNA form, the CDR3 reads TGTGCCAGCAGCTTTACAGGGGGCGTTGAGCAGTTCTTC. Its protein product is CASSFTGGVEQFF.

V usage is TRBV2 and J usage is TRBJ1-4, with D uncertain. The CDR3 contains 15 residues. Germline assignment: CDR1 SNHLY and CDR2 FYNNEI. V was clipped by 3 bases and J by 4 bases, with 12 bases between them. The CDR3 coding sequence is TGTGCCAGCAGTGAGCAGGAGCTAAATAATGAAAAACTGTTTTTT. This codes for CASSEQELNNEKLFF.

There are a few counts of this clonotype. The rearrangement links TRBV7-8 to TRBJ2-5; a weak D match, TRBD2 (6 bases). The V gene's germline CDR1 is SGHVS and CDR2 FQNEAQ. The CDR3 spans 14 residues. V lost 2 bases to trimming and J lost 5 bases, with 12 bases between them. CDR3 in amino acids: CASSLLGGMETQYF. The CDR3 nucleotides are TGTGCCAGCAGCTTACTCGGGGGAATGGAGACCCAGTACTTC.

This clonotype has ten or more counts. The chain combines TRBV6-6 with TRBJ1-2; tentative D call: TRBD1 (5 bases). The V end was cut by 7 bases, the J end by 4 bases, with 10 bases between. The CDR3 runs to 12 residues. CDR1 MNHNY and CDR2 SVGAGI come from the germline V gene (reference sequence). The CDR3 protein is CASTGTAYGYTF. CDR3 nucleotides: TGTGCCAGCACTGGGACCGCCTATGGCTACACCTTC.

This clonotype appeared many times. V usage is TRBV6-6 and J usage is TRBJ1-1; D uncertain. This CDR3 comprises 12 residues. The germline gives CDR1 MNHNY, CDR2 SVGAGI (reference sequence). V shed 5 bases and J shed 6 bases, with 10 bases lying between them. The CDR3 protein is CASSPWEAEAFF. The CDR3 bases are TGTGCCAGCAGTCCATGGGAGGCTGAAGCTTTCTTT.

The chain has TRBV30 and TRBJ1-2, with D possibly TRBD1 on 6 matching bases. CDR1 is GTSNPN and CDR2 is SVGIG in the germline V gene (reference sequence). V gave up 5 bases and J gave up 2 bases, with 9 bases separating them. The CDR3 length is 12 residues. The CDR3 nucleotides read TGTGCCTGGCTGGACAGCAACTATGGCTACACCTTC. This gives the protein CAWLDSNYGYTF.

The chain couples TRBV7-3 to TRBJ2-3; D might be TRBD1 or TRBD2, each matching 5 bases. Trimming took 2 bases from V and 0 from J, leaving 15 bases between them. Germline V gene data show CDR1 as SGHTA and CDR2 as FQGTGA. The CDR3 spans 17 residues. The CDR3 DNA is TGTGCCAGCAGCTTACGGCCGGGACCCTATAGCACAGATACGCAGTATTTT. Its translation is CASSLRPGPYSTDTQYF.

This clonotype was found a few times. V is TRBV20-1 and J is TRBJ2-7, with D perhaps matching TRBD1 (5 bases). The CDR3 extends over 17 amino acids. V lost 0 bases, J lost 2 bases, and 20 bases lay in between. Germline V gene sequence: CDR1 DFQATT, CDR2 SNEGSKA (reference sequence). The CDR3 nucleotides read TGCAGTGCTAGAGATCTAGGTGGCAGGGTCACTACCTACGAGCAGTACTTC. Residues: CSARDLGGRVTTYEQYF.

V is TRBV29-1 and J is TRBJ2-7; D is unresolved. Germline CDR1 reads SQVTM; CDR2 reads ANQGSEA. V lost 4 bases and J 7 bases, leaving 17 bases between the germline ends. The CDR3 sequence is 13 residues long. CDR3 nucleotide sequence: TGCAGCGTTGTATTTTCGTTTGTAGGAGAGCAGTACTTC. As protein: CSVVFSFVGEQYF.